This TCR beta chain derives from a study of blood T cell repertoires in COVID-19. About the research overall: The United States, Italy and Spain were the sources of the acute and convalescent COVID-19 samples.

Authors' data handling: Reference gene primer amplification yielded estimated nucleated cell counts. Sequencing was performed with immunoSEQ multiplex PCR; in TCRdb, only in-frame clones are kept and a portion is missing. Clonal size and the V and J genes are those of that table, whereas D and trimming came from the DNA. The sample lists about 250,000 clones; around 86% were seen once. The V and J ends lost 4 bases and 0 bases, in that order; junction bases with no gene match: 7. CDR1 MNHEY and CDR2 SMNVEV come from the germline V gene (reference sequence). CDR3 size: 16 residues. The J gene is TRBJ1-2, the V gene TRBV27; TRBD1 agrees at 8 bases. Sequences were obtained from peripheral blood. The TCR sequence derives from a woman aged 60-70 years who had recovered from COVID-19. As DNA, the CDR3 is TGTGCCAGCAGTTCCGGACAGGGTCTAGCTAACTATGGCTACACCTTC. Translating it yields CASSSGQGLANYGYTF.